A selection of T cell receptor beta chains follows, all from one sample in a study of cytomegalovirus exposure and HLA in healthy donors. The assay was immunoSEQ multiplex PCR, and TCRdb's table has in-frame clones only and misses some. The table records some 160,000 clones, around three quarters of them present only once. Sequenced input: PBMCs. These receptors came from a man aged 35 to 55 in good health and CMV-seronegative. Both conserved end residues are part of each CDR3. Fields, in order: CDR3 DNA, CDR3 protein, D gene, V gene, J gene, clone size. The D gene is left open where the match is weak. Rows may omit the clone size; those that give it use once, few, many or a size class.

TGTGCCAGCAGCTTTGAGCTAGAGGCCACAGATACGCAGTATTTT	CASSFELEATDTQYF	NA	TRBV5-6	TRBJ2-3	few
TGTGCCTGGAGTCTGGACAGGGGCGGCGAGCAGTACTTC	CAWSLDRGGEQYF	TRBD1	TRBV30	TRBJ2-7	NA
TGTGCCAGCAGCTTAGCGCAGACAGAAATCCTCTACGAGCAGTACTTC	CASSLAQTEILYEQYF	NA	TRBV7-8	TRBJ2-7	NA
TGTGCCAGTAGTTGGGGGAGGGGGGACTACAATGAGCAGTTCTTC	CASSWGRGDYNEQFF	NA	TRBV19	TRBJ2-1	NA
TGTGCCAGCAGCCCAAGGACAGGGACCTACGAGCAGTACTTC	CASSPRTGTYEQYF	TRBD1	TRBV14	TRBJ2-7	NA
TGTGCCAGCAGCCAACACAGGGTTGATAACACTGAAGCTTTCTTT	CASSQHRVDNTEAFF	NA	TRBV6-6	TRBJ1-1	NA
TGCGCCAGCAGCTCCGCGCCGGAGGTGAACACTGAAGCTTTCTTT	CASSSAPEVNTEAFF	NA	TRBV5-1	TRBJ1-1	NA
TGTGCCAGCAGTTTCACCCCGATGGGAGGGCTGGAGCAGTACTTC	CASSFTPMGGLEQYF	TRBD2	TRBV28	TRBJ2-7	NA
TGTGCCAGCAGCCCTAGGGGGGGGACGGAGGCTTTCTTT	CASSPRGGTEAFF	NA	TRBV13	TRBJ1-1	NA
TGCGCCAGCAGCACGACAGGGGTGGGTTCACCCCTCCACTTT	CASSTTGVGSPLHF	TRBD1	TRBV5-1	TRBJ1-6	NA
TGTGCCAGTAGTACGACCAGGGACAGGGGGATGAACACTGAAGCTTTCTTT	CASSTTRDRGMNTEAFF	TRBD1	TRBV19	TRBJ1-1	few
TGTGCCAGCAGTCCCACAGGGGACCGGGGGTACGAGCAGTACTTC	CASSPTGDRGYEQYF	NA	TRBV28	TRBJ2-7	NA
TGTGCCAGCAGCTTGACTAGCGGGGTTGTATTATCCTACGAGCAGTACTTC	CASSLTSGVVLSYEQYF	TRBD2	TRBV11-2	TRBJ2-7	once
TGTGCCAGCAGTGACCCAGGGATGAACACTGAAGCTTTCTTT	CASSDPGMNTEAFF	NA	TRBV6-1	TRBJ1-1	NA
TGCGCCAGCGCCCCGGAGGTTTATGGCTACACCTTC	CASAPEVYGYTF	NA	TRBV5-1	TRBJ1-2	NA
TGTGCCAGCAGCTTAGGGGGACAACGCAATCAGCCCCAGCATTTT	CASSLGGQRNQPQHF	NA	TRBV7-2	TRBJ1-5	NA
TGTGCCAGCAGCCCCCGAAGCGGCAGCTCCTACGAGCAGTACTTC	CASSPRSGSSYEQYF	NA	TRBV11-3	TRBJ2-7	NA
TGTGCCAGCAGTTACGGGGGCCGTGGGAACACTGAAGCTTTCTTT	CASSYGGRGNTEAFF	NA	TRBV6-5	TRBJ1-1	NA
TGTGCCAGCAGCTTGGAATACAGGGGAATTCGGTACTTC	CASSLEYRGIRYF	TRBD1	TRBV5-8	TRBJ2-7	NA
TGTGCCAGTAGTATAGGGAGTAACACTGAAGCTTTCTTT	CASSIGSNTEAFF	NA	TRBV19	TRBJ1-1	NA
TGTGCCAGCTCACCACGGGGCGGATCGATTGGGAATGAGCAGTTCTTC	CASSPRGGSIGNEQFF	NA	TRBV18	TRBJ2-1	NA
TGCGCCAGCAGTGAAGGTTTTGCAGGCGTCGAAGCTTTCTTT	CASSEGFAGVEAFF	NA	TRBV10-2	TRBJ1-1	NA
TGCGCCAGCAGCTTGGCCGGGCAGGGTAACACCGGGGAGCTGTTTTTT	CASSLAGQGNTGELFF	NA	TRBV5-1	TRBJ2-2	NA
TGTGCCAGCAGGGGGACAGGGTATTCCGCAGATACGCAGTATTTT	CASRGTGYSADTQYF	TRBD1	TRBV27	TRBJ2-3	NA
TGTGCCAGCAGCCCCAGCGGGAGCGGCGACGAGCAGTACTTC	CASSPSGSGDEQYF	TRBD2	TRBV6-5	TRBJ2-7	NA
TGTGCCAGCAGCCCCAGGACAGGGAGCGGTAGAGAGACCCAGTACTTC	CASSPRTGSGRETQYF	TRBD1	TRBV7-9	TRBJ2-5	NA
TGTGCCAGCAGCTTGGCGGCGGGACAGGGAAACAACGAGCAGTACTTC	CASSLAAGQGNNEQYF	TRBD1	TRBV5-8	TRBJ2-7	NA
TGTGCCTCTCATAACAGGGGACCCTATGGCTACACCTTC	CASHNRGPYGYTF	TRBD1	TRBV27	TRBJ1-2	NA
TGTGCCAGCAGCTTCCTCGCGGTCTTGAACACCGGGGAGCTGTTTTTT	CASSFLAVLNTGELFF	NA	TRBV5-6	TRBJ2-2	NA
TGTGCCACTAGCGGGGGCCGGAACACCGGGGAGCTGTTTTTT	CATSGGRNTGELFF	TRBD2	TRBV7-2	TRBJ2-2	few
TGCGCCAGCACAGCGGTGACTAGCACAGATACGCAGTATTTT	CASTAVTSTDTQYF	NA	TRBV5-1	TRBJ2-3	NA
TGTGCCAGCAGTGGTGGGACTAGCGTCATTTCGGATACGCAGTATTTT	CASSGGTSVISDTQYF	TRBD2	TRBV25-1	TRBJ2-3	once
TGTGCCAGCAGTGAAGGACACACTAGCACAGATACGCAGTATTTT	CASSEGHTSTDTQYF	NA	TRBV6-1	TRBJ2-3	NA
TGCGCCAGCAGCTCTCCGACAGGGCATGACGGGGAGCTGTTTTTT	CASSSPTGHDGELFF	TRBD1	TRBV5-1	TRBJ2-2	NA
TGCGCCAGCAGCTTTGCAAGGAGGGGGAACACTGAAGCTTTCTTT	CASSFARRGNTEAFF	NA	TRBV5-1	TRBJ1-1	NA
TGTGCCAGCAGCTTAGCTCCCGGGACAGGAGTCACAGATACGCAGTATTTT	CASSLAPGTGVTDTQYF	TRBD1	TRBV7-2	TRBJ2-3	NA
TGTGCCAGCAGCCAAGAAATCGGACAGGGGGGACAGCCCCAGCATTTT	CASSQEIGQGGQPQHF	TRBD1	TRBV4-2	TRBJ1-5	few
TGTGCCAGCAGTTTGGGAGCGGGAGTGTCCTACGAGCAGTACTTC	CASSLGAGVSYEQYF	TRBD2	TRBV27	TRBJ2-7	NA
TGTGCCAGCAGTTTAGGCCCAGTGGGCAATCAGCCCCAGCATTTT	CASSLGPVGNQPQHF	NA	TRBV27	TRBJ1-5	NA
TGTGCCAGCAGTTGGGACAGCTGGGAGACCCAGTACTTC	CASSWDSWETQYF	TRBD1	TRBV4-2	TRBJ2-5	few
TGTGCCAGTTCACTAGCGGGCGGTGGGGATGAGCAGTTCTTC	CASSLAGGGDEQFF	TRBD2	TRBV27	TRBJ2-1	NA
TGTGCCAGCTCACCAATGGACGGAGGAAGCTATGGCTACACCTTC	CASSPMDGGSYGYTF	NA	TRBV18	TRBJ1-2	NA
TGTGCCACCAGCCCGCGACAGGGACATAATTCACCCCTCCACTTT	CATSPRQGHNSPLHF	TRBD1	TRBV15	TRBJ1-6	NA
TGTGCCAGCAGCTTCAGACAGGGGGAGCTGTTTTTT	CASSFRQGELFF	NA	TRBV13	TRBJ2-2	NA
TGTGCCAGCAGTTTGTCTAGCGTCGGCGAGCAGTACTTC	CASSLSSVGEQYF	NA	TRBV27	TRBJ2-7	NA
TGTGCCAGCAGCTTAGCGGGCGGGACTAGTACCGGGGAGCTGTTTTTT	CASSLAGGTSTGELFF	TRBD2	TRBV7-2	TRBJ2-2	NA
TGCGCCAGCAGCTTCTTTTCTAGCGGGCTCTTCGGGGGTGACGAGCAGTACTTC	CASSFFSSGLFGGDEQYF	TRBD2	TRBV5-1	TRBJ2-7	NA
TGTGCCAGTAGTACCCTACTAGTTTCCGAGACCCAGTACTTC	CASSTLLVSETQYF	NA	TRBV19	TRBJ2-5	NA
TGTGCCAGCAGCGGAGGGACAGGGAGAAGAACTGAAGCTTTCTTT	CASSGGTGRRTEAFF	TRBD1	TRBV7-8	TRBJ1-1	NA
TGTGCCAGCAGTGAGGGGGCTGGGAAGACAGATACGCAGTATTTT	CASSEGAGKTDTQYF	NA	TRBV2	TRBJ2-3	NA
TGTGCCAGCAGTGCAGTTAGCAATCAGCCCCAGCATTTT	CASSAVSNQPQHF	NA	TRBV27	TRBJ1-5	NA